This is a list of T cell receptor beta chains from one sample in a study of molecular identifiers for immune sequencing clone quantification. MiXCR was run by TCRdb on the PCR reads, yielding one entry per CDR3 protein. The sample yields about 640,000 distinct CDR3 sequences, roughly 21% seen once. Sequenced sample: naive CD8+ T cells from blood, with Jurkat cell RNA spiked in. The receptors originated from a human donor in good health. Some libraries in this study had Jurkat cell RNA spiked in. Both conserved end residues are part of each CDR3. Fields, in order: clone size, D gene, J gene, V gene, CDR3 protein, CDR3 DNA. D genes are given only for firm matches. Clone size is given for some rows only: seen once, a few or many times, or a class if the clone is expanded.

abundance: many
d_gene: TRBD2
j_gene: TRBJ2-3
v_gene: TRBV19
CDR3aa: CASTDWTSGSDTQYF
CDR3nt: TGTGCCAGTACGGACTGGACTAGCGGTTCAGATACGCAGTATTTT

abundance: many
d_gene: .
j_gene: TRBJ2-3
v_gene: TRBV19
CDR3aa: CASLGSDTQYF
CDR3nt: TGTGCCAGTTTGGGTTCAGATACGCAGTATTTT

abundance: many
d_gene: .
j_gene: TRBJ2-6
v_gene: TRBV6-2/TRBV6-3
CDR3aa: CASSYRVGSVSSGANVLTF
CDR3nt: TGTGCCAGCAGTTACCGGGTTGGTAGCGTGAGCTCTGGGGCCAACGTCCTGACTTTC

abundance: many
d_gene: .
j_gene: TRBJ1-1
v_gene: TRBV13
CDR3aa: CASSLGYGGTEAFF
CDR3nt: TGTGCCAGCAGCTTGGGTTACGGGGGCACTGAAGCTTTCTTT

abundance: many
d_gene: TRBD1
j_gene: TRBJ2-7
v_gene: TRBV20-1
CDR3aa: CSATRDRVTYEQYF
CDR3nt: TGCAGTGCTACCCGGGACAGGGTAACCTACGAGCAGTACTTC

abundance: many
d_gene: .
j_gene: TRBJ2-7
v_gene: TRBV25-1
CDR3aa: CASSGGVYEQYF
CDR3nt: TGTGCCAGCAGTGGGGGGGTCTACGAGCAGTACTTC

abundance: many
d_gene: .
j_gene: TRBJ1-2
v_gene: TRBV13
CDR3aa: CASSLRTADGYTF
CDR3nt: TGTGCCAGCAGCTTAAGAACAGCAGATGGCTACACCTTC

abundance: few
d_gene: .
j_gene: TRBJ1-3
v_gene: TRBV20-1
CDR3aa: CSASSPEPQLTSGNTIYF
CDR3nt: TGCAGTGCTAGTAGCCCCGAGCCACAGTTAACCTCTGGAAACACCATATATTTT

abundance: many
d_gene: .
j_gene: TRBJ2-5
v_gene: TRBV11-2
CDR3aa: CASLPEGFEETQYF
CDR3nt: TGTGCCAGCCTTCCCGAGGGGTTCGAAGAGACCCAGTACTTC

abundance: few
d_gene: .
j_gene: TRBJ2-1
v_gene: TRBV19
CDR3aa: CASSMGGQYNEQFF
CDR3nt: TGTGCCAGTAGTATGGGGGGGCAGTACAATGAGCAGTTCTTC

abundance: .
d_gene: TRBD1
j_gene: TRBJ2-7
v_gene: TRBV7-9
CDR3aa: CASSESRDRDYEQYF
CDR3nt: TGTGCCAGCAGCGAATCCCGGGACAGGGACTACGAGCAGTACTTC

abundance: few
d_gene: .
j_gene: TRBJ2-2
v_gene: TRBV30
CDR3aa: CAWSVGDTGELFF
CDR3nt: TGTGCCTGGAGTGTAGGGGACACCGGGGAGCTGTTTTTT

abundance: few
d_gene: TRBD2
j_gene: TRBJ2-3
v_gene: TRBV9
CDR3aa: CASSVVAGGRADTQYF
CDR3nt: TGTGCCAGCAGCGTAGTGGCGGGGGGGCGAGCAGATACGCAGTATTTT

abundance: .
d_gene: .
j_gene: TRBJ2-7
v_gene: TRBV27
CDR3aa: CASSSGTSVYEQYF
CDR3nt: TGTGCCAGCAGTTCCGGGACATCCGTCTACGAGCAGTACTTC

abundance: many
d_gene: .
j_gene: TRBJ2-6
v_gene: TRBV6-2/TRBV6-3
CDR3aa: CASRRVDGRSGANVLTF
CDR3nt: TGTGCCAGCAGGAGGGTGGACGGGCGCTCTGGGGCCAACGTCCTGACTTTC

abundance: many
d_gene: .
j_gene: TRBJ2-5
v_gene: TRBV14
CDR3aa: CASSPQAPVRIGETQYF
CDR3nt: TGTGCCAGCAGCCCTCAAGCGCCGGTTCGGATAGGAGAGACCCAGTACTTC

abundance: few
d_gene: .
j_gene: TRBJ2-3
v_gene: TRBV19
CDR3aa: CASSILYQKTDTQYF
CDR3nt: TGTGCCAGTAGTATACTTTACCAGAAGACAGATACGCAGTATTTT

abundance: many
d_gene: TRBD1
j_gene: TRBJ1-5
v_gene: TRBV4-1
CDR3aa: CASSQEDRGNQPQHF
CDR3nt: TGCGCCAGCAGCCAGGAGGACAGGGGCAATCAGCCCCAGCATTTT

abundance: many
d_gene: .
j_gene: TRBJ2-3
v_gene: TRBV27
CDR3aa: CASSLSGAEVGTQYF
CDR3nt: TGTGCCAGCAGTTTATCAGGAGCTGAAGTTGGTACGCAGTATTTT

abundance: many
d_gene: TRBD1
j_gene: TRBJ2-3
v_gene: TRBV6-2/TRBV6-3
CDR3aa: CASSTPTLTGVNTDTQYF
CDR3nt: TGTGCCAGCAGTACCCCGACTCTGACAGGGGTGAATACAGATACGCAGTATTTT

abundance: many
d_gene: .
j_gene: TRBJ2-3
v_gene: TRBV28
CDR3aa: CASSPITPVGRRSDTQYF
CDR3nt: TGTGCCAGCAGTCCCATAACCCCCGTGGGCCGCCGTTCAGATACGCAGTATTTT

abundance: few
d_gene: .
j_gene: TRBJ2-7
v_gene: TRBV4-3
CDR3aa: CASSRGTDPIYEQYF
CDR3nt: TGCGCCAGCAGCCGCGGGACAGACCCGATTTACGAGCAGTACTTC

abundance: .
d_gene: .
j_gene: TRBJ1-1
v_gene: TRBV7-2
CDR3aa: CASSLSAEASF
CDR3nt: TGTGCCAGCAGCTTGAGTGCTGAAGCTTCCTTT

abundance: many
d_gene: .
j_gene: TRBJ1-1
v_gene: TRBV4-3
CDR3aa: CASSQDGQYWTEAFF
CDR3nt: TGCGCCAGCAGCCAAGATGGGCAATACTGGACTGAAGCTTTCTTT

abundance: once
d_gene: .
j_gene: TRBJ2-7
v_gene: TRBV6-5
CDR3aa: CASSKTESSHEQYF
CDR3nt: TGTGCCAGCAGCAAGACAGAGAGCTCCCACGAGCAGTACTTC

abundance: many
d_gene: TRBD1
j_gene: TRBJ2-7
v_gene: TRBV7-9
CDR3aa: CASSLDRETYEQYF
CDR3nt: TGTGCCAGCAGCCTCGACAGGGAAACCTACGAGCAGTACTTC

abundance: few
d_gene: .
j_gene: TRBJ1-2
v_gene: TRBV6-5
CDR3aa: CASSLTTSPIPGPDYGYTF
CDR3nt: TGTGCCAGCAGCTTAACAACGAGCCCAATCCCAGGTCCGGACTATGGCTACACCTTC

abundance: many
d_gene: .
j_gene: TRBJ1-1
v_gene: TRBV29-1
CDR3aa: CGAAEAFF
CDR3nt: TGCGGGGCCGCTGAAGCTTTCTTT

abundance: .
d_gene: .
j_gene: TRBJ1-2
v_gene: TRBV4-3
CDR3aa: CASSQDRGGYGCTF
CDR3nt: TGCGCCAGCAGCCAAGATAGGGGCGGCTATGGCTGCACCTTC

abundance: .
d_gene: .
j_gene: TRBJ2-7
v_gene: TRBV10-3
CDR3aa: CAISSLDSCEQYF
CDR3nt: TGTGCCATCAGTTCCTTAGACAGCTGCGAGCAGTACTTC

abundance: few
d_gene: TRBD2
j_gene: TRBJ2-7
v_gene: TRBV29-1
CDR3aa: CSVEFWDGRTSGPNYEQYF
CDR3nt: TGCAGCGTTGAGTTCTGGGACGGACGGACTAGCGGTCCTAACTACGAGCAGTACTTC

abundance: few
d_gene: .
j_gene: TRBJ1-2
v_gene: TRBV27
CDR3aa: CASSSLSRALDYGYTF
CDR3nt: TGTGCCAGCAGTTCTTTGTCCAGGGCGTTAGACTATGGCTACACCTTC

abundance: few
d_gene: TRBD2
j_gene: TRBJ2-1
v_gene: TRBV29-1
CDR3aa: CSVDGLAGEEEQFF
CDR3nt: TGCAGCGTGGACGGACTAGCGGGAGAAGAGGAGCAGTTCTTC